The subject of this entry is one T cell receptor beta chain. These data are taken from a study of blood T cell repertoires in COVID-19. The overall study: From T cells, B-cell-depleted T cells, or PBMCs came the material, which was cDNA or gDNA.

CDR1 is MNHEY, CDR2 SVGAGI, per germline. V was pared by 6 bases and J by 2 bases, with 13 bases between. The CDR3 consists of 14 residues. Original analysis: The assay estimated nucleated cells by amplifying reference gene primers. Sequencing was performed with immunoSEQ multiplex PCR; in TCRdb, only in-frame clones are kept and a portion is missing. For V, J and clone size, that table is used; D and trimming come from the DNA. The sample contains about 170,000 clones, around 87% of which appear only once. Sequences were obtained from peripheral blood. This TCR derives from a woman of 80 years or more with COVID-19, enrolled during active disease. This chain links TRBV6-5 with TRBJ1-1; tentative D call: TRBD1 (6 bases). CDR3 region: CASRPGQQNTEAFF. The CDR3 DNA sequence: TGTGCCAGCAGGCCGGGACAACAAAACACTGAAGCTTTCTTT.